This entry is about one T cell receptor beta chain. What it recognizes is unknown. CDR3 length: 17 residues. After removal of 5 bases from V and 0 bases from J, the junction contained 5 bases not matched to a gene. Germline assignment: CDR1 SGHVS and CDR2 FQNEAQ. Measured with immunoSEQ multiplex PCR; TCRdb has only the in-frame clones, and not every one. The table shows about 97,000 clones, with 90% to 95% occurring only once. This specimen comes from a study of T cells in pancreatic ductal adenocarcinoma. General study findings and limits: This surgical cohort overrepresents the minority presenting with early-stage disease. Mean clonality was around 0.1 in tumors and 0.065 to 0.075 in blood, not significantly different. Compared with tumor, blood showed more total productive templates and approximately 8-fold more clonotypes.

Surgery without prior neoadjuvant therapy was the treatment of the selected pancreatic ductal adenocarcinoma patients. The sample was PBMCs. The chain employs TRBV7-8 and TRBJ2-1, with 12 bases matching TRBD2. The TCR originated in a human donor with pancreatic ductal adenocarcinoma. The CDR3: CASSRTSGITSYNEQFF. Written as DNA, the CDR3 is TGTGCCAGCAGCCGGACTAGCGGGATTACCTCCTACAATGAGCAGTTCTTC.